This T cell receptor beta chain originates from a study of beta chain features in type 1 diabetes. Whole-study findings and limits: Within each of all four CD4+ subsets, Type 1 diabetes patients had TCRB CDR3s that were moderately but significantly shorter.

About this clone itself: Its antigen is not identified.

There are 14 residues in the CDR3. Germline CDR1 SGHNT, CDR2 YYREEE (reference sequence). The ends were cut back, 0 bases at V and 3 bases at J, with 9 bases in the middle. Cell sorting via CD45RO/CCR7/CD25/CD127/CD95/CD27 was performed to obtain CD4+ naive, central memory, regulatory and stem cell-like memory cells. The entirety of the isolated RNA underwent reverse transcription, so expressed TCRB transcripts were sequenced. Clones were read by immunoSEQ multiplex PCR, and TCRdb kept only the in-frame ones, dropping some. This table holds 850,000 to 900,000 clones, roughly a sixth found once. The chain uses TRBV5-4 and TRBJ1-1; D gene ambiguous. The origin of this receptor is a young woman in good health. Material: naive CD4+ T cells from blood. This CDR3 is CASSLDPGYTEAFF. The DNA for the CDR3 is TGTGCCAGCAGCTTGGACCCTGGGTACACTGAAGCTTTCTTT.